These T cell receptor beta chains were read from a single sample in a study of cytomegalovirus exposure and HLA in healthy donors. Clones were read by immunoSEQ multiplex PCR, and TCRdb kept only the in-frame ones, dropping some. The sample includes about 160,000 clones, roughly four fifths seen only once; the top ten take under 2%. Sequenced material: PBMCs. The source is a woman in her late teens or twenties in good health and CMV-seronegative. Both conserved end residues are part of each CDR3. A D gene is named only where the DNA matches it firmly. Only some rows state a clone size, as once, few, many or a class for expanded clones.

v_call	clone_size	cdr3_length	j_call	d_call	cdr3_aa	cdr3_nt
TRBV9	few	16	TRBJ2-1	TRBD1	CASSVGDRGRNNEQFF	TGTGCCAGCAGCGTAGGGGACAGGGGGCGTAACAATGAGCAGTTCTTC
TRBV29-1	-	10	TRBJ1-2	-	CSAYRDSYTF	TGCAGCGCATACAGGGACAGCTACACCTTC
TRBV4-2	once	17	TRBJ1-5	TRBD1	CASSQEMQGAGNQPQHF	TGTGCCAGCAGCCAAGAGATGCAGGGGGCAGGGAATCAGCCCCAGCATTTT
TRBV9	-	16	TRBJ1-1	-	CASSVVPGFVNTEAFF	TGTGCCAGCAGCGTAGTACCAGGGTTCGTGAACACTGAAGCTTTCTTT
TRBV27	-	14	TRBJ2-1	TRBD1	CASSSGTVYNEQFF	TGTGCCAGCAGTTCCGGGACAGTCTACAATGAGCAGTTCTTC
TRBV5-1	-	11	TRBJ1-1	-	CASQGSTEAFF	TGCGCCAGCCAGGGTTCGACTGAAGCTTTCTTT
TRBV7-9	-	18	TRBJ1-2	TRBD1	CSSSLSHGQGDSIYGYTF	TGTTCCAGCAGCTTGAGCCATGGACAGGGGGATTCTATCTATGGCTACACCTTC
TRBV18	-	16	TRBJ1-1	TRBD1	CASSPNIQGENTEAFF	TGTGCCAGCTCACCAAATATACAGGGGGAGAACACTGAAGCTTTCTTT
TRBV4-2	few	16	TRBJ2-7	TRBD2	CASSQGRLAGTYEQYF	TGTGCCAGCAGCCAAGGGAGACTAGCGGGTACCTACGAGCAGTACTTC
TRBV19	-	14	TRBJ2-3	TRBD2	CASKASGGSDTQYF	TGTGCCAGTAAAGCCAGCGGGGGGTCCGATACGCAGTATTTT
TRBV19	once	14	TRBJ2-7	TRBD1	CASSSGGQGYEQYF	TGTGCCAGTAGTAGCGGTGGACAGGGGTACGAGCAGTACTTC
TRBV19	-	13	TRBJ1-2	-	CASSIGPGFGYTF	TGTGCCAGTAGTATAGGCCCGGGTTTCGGCTACACCTTC
TRBV5-1	-	12	TRBJ2-1	TRBD2	CATGTSLHEQFF	TGCGCCACCGGGACTAGCCTTCATGAGCAGTTCTTC
TRBV29-1	-	12	TRBJ1-1	-	CSCGRANTEAFF	TGCAGTTGTGGCAGGGCGAACACTGAAGCTTTCTTT
TRBV5-6	-	15	TRBJ2-7	TRBD1	CASSRIQGLGYEQYF	TGTGCCAGCAGCCGGATACAGGGGTTAGGCTACGAGCAGTACTTC